One and the same sample provided the 22 T cell receptor beta chains below, sequenced in a study of blood T cell repertoires in COVID-19. Generated by immunoSEQ multiplex PCR, the TCRdb table keeps only in-frame clones and is missing some. The sample holds around 400,000 clones, around 92% seen once. The sequencing input was peripheral blood. All receptors derive from a man aged 40-49 years with acute or convalescent COVID-19.

The V and J genes are TRBV7-9 and TRBJ1-5, with D possibly TRBD1 on 5 matching bases. The CDR3 runs 13 residues. Germline V gene sequence: CDR1 SEHNR, CDR2 FQNEAQ (reference sequence). Trimming removed 2 bases from V and 4 bases from J, with 6 bases in between. The CDR3: CASSLSGNQPQHF. In DNA, the CDR3 is TGTGCCAGCAGCTTATCAGGGAATCAGCCCCAGCATTTT.

This clone was seen only once. The J gene is TRBJ2-1, the V gene TRBV6-2 or TRBV6-3, with 8 bases fitting TRBD1. Per the germline V gene, CDR1 is MNHEY and CDR2 is SVGEGT. J gave up 5 bases and V 5 bases, and 11 bases lay outside the gene matches. This CDR3 is 16 amino acids long. The CDR3 is CASSHNPDRAHNEQFF. CDR3 sequence (DNA): TGTGCCAGCAGTCACAACCCGGACAGGGCCCACAATGAGCAGTTCTTC.

The chain joins TRBV28 to TRBJ2-5, with 7 positions matching TRBD1. V was pared by 6 bases and J by 4 bases, with 8 bases of the junction left unmatched. This CDR3 is built from 14 residues. Germline CDR1 is MDHEN and CDR2 is SYDVKM. CDR3 nucleotide sequence: TGTGCCAGCAGGGGATGGGGACAGCGAGAGACCCAGTACTTC. Encoded protein: CASRGWGQRETQYF.

This clone was seen once. The chain has TRBV27 and TRBJ1-6; possible D gene TRBD1, 5 bases. The CDR3 runs 16 residues. The germline V gene has CDR1 MNHEY and CDR2 SMNVEV (reference sequence). V lost 9 bases and J lost 0, with 15 bases in between. As DNA, the CDR3 is TGTGCCAGTAGAACGCTAGGGGACTCCTATAATTCACCCCTCCACTTT. It encodes CASRTLGDSYNSPLHF.

This chain joins TRBV27 and TRBJ2-2, with D perhaps matching TRBD2 (6 bases). Germline-derived CDR1 and CDR2 are MNHEY and SMNVEV (reference sequence). This CDR3 has 14 amino acids. The ends were cut back, 8 bases at V and 4 bases at J, with 14 bases in the middle. In DNA form, the CDR3 reads TGTGCCAGCCGGGGGTGGGAGGCCACCGGGGAGCTGTTTTTT. Protein product: CASRGWEATGELFF.

This rearrangement joins TRBV15 to TRBJ1-3; D is unclear. There are 15 residues in the CDR3. Germline V gene data show CDR1 as LNHNV and CDR2 as YYDKDF (reference sequence). The germline V and J ends were trimmed by 3 bases and 4 bases, with 13 bases remaining between them. The CDR3 protein is CATSRDYGEGNTIYF. The CDR3 DNA reads TGTGCCACCAGCAGGGACTACGGAGAGGGAAACACCATATATTTT.

The V call is TRBV10-3, the J call TRBJ1-1, with D maybe TRBD1 (5 bases). V gave up 7 bases and J gave up 4 bases, with 16 bases separating them. The germline CDR1 and CDR2 sequences are ENHRY and SYGVKD. CDR3 length: 14 residues. DNA for the CDR3: TGTGCCATCACCCGAGGAGGGGTCCCCACTGAAGCTTTCTTT. The encoded protein is CAITRGGVPTEAFF.

The chain recombines TRBV21-1 with TRBJ1-1; the tabulated D call, TRBD1, remains unverified against the DNA. TRBV21-1 is a recognized pseudogene. This CDR3 spans 16 amino acids. CDR3 region: CASSKARKQTNTEAFF. CDR3 coding DNA: TGTGCCAGCAGCAAAGCGCGCAAACAGACGAACACTGAAGCTTTCTTT.

This clone appeared once. The CDR3 DNA sequence: TGCACCAGCAGCCGGCTGGGGGGGCCTTTCTCCTACGAGCAGTACTTC. Translating gives CTSSRLGGPFSYEQYF. This chain connects TRBV1 to TRBJ2-7; the DNA was not compared with TRBD2, the D call given in the table. TRBV1 is described as a pseudogene. The CDR3 has 16 residues.

The J gene is TRBJ1-4, the V gene TRBV27; 8 positions match TRBD1. Germline loops: CDR1 MNHEY, CDR2 SMNVEV (reference sequence). CDR3 length: 15 amino acids. Losses at the gene ends were 5 bases for V and 7 bases for J; bases not matched to a gene: 9. The CDR3 region is CASSPRTGIVEKLFF. The CDR3 bases are TGTGCCAGCAGTCCACGGACAGGGATTGTTGAAAAACTGTTTTTT.

The chain couples TRBV4-1 to TRBJ2-3, with 8 bases fitting TRBD2. The CDR3 has 20 residues. The J segment lost 0 bases and the V segment lost 0 bases, leaving 14 bases of the junction unmatched. Germline CDR1 reads MGHRA; CDR2 reads YSYEKL. The CDR3 sequence: CASSQEIGLADTPSTDTQYF. The CDR3 DNA is TGCGCCAGCAGCCAAGAGATAGGACTAGCAGATACCCCTAGCACAGATACGCAGTATTTT.

This chain uses TRBV11-2 with TRBJ2-2; D might be TRBD1 (5 bases). The CDR3 runs to 13 residues. Trimming left V 4 bases short and J 5 bases short, with 8 bases between. The germline V gene encodes CDR1 SGHAT and CDR2 FQNNGV. The CDR3 here is CASSSDRTGELFF. The CDR3 bases are TGTGCCAGCAGCTCTGACAGAACCGGGGAGCTGTTTTTT.

The chain recombines TRBV7-6 with TRBJ2-2, with 9 nucleotides matching TRBD1. Germline CDR1 and CDR2: SGHVS and FNYEAQ. The CDR3 extends over 15 amino acids. The junction had 5 bases not matched to a gene; V was cut back by 7 bases and J by 2 bases. This CDR3 reads CASKQGAANTGELFF. As DNA, the CDR3 is TGTGCCAGCAAACAGGGGGCTGCTAACACCGGGGAGCTGTTTTTT.

The chain couples TRBV9 to TRBJ2-1, with D possibly TRBD2 on 5 matching bases. There are 14 residues in the CDR3. Per germline, CDR1 SGDLS and CDR2 YYNGEE. V dropped 1 base and J dropped 8 bases, with 13 bases sitting between them. The CDR3 reads CASSVSGIWDEQFF. The CDR3 coding sequence is TGTGCCAGCAGCGTATCGGGAATTTGGGATGAGCAGTTCTTC.

The CDR3 nucleotides are TGTGCCAGCTCACCGGGAAGGCAGGGGATTTACACTGAAGCTTTCTTT. Translated: CASSPGRQGIYTEAFF. The chain uses TRBV18 and TRBJ1-1; possible D gene TRBD1, 6 bases. There are 16 residues in the CDR3. Germline CDR1 is KGHSH and CDR2 is LQKENI. The V gene lost 3 bases and the J gene lost 3 bases, with 17 bases spanning the gap. Filled out from reference TRBV18 and TRBJ1-1, the complete variable domain reads NAGVMQNPRHLVRRRGQEARLRCSPMKGHSHVYWYRQLPEEGLKFMVYLQKENIIDESGMPKERFSAEFPKEGPSILRIQQVVRGDSAAYFCASSPGRQGIYTEAFFGQGTRLTVV.

This chain links TRBV5-4 with TRBJ2-1, with D perhaps TRBD1 (6 bases). This CDR3 contains 17 residues. The germline CDR1 and CDR2 sequences are SGHNT and YYREEE (reference sequence). Trimming left V 0 bases short and J 4 bases short, with 17 bases between. The CDR3 sequence is CASSLGTEVRYYNEQFF. In nucleotides, the CDR3 is TGTGCCAGCAGCTTGGGGACAGAAGTTAGGTATTACAATGAGCAGTTCTTC.

The V call is TRBV12-3 or TRBV12-4, the J call TRBJ2-1; D possibly corresponds to TRBD2 (5 bases). The CDR3 sequence is 12 residues long. V was pared by 4 bases and J by 5 bases, with 6 bases between. This CDR3 is CASSSGDNEQFF. CDR3 DNA sequence: TGTGCCAGCAGTTCCGGGGACAATGAGCAGTTCTTC.

The rearrangement joins TRBV10-3 to TRBJ2-3, with D perhaps matching TRBD2 (6 bases). CDR1 is ENHRY and CDR2 is SYGVKD in the germline V gene. There are 16 residues in the CDR3. Deletions cut 1 base from V and 1 base from J, with 12 bases between. CDR3 in DNA: TGTGCCATCAGTGAGTTTTCGGGAGAAGGCACAGATACGCAGTATTTT. This gives the protein CAISEFSGEGTDTQYF.

The chain carries TRBV13 and TRBJ1-6, with a weak D call TRBD1 (5 bases). V was shortened by 5 bases and J by 10 bases, with 15 bases between the two germline ends. From germline, CDR1 is PRHDT and CDR2 FYEKMQ (reference sequence). CDR3 length equals 14 residues. CDR3 loop: CASSPVQGGSPLHF. The CDR3 coding sequence is TGTGCCAGCAGCCCTGTGCAGGGAGGGTCACCCCTCCACTTT.

The chain joins TRBV6-5 to TRBJ1-5; TRBD1 is a possible D gene (5 bases). CDR1 and CDR2 (germline): MNHEY, SVGAGI. The length of the CDR3 is 11 residues. Deletions cut 10 bases from V and 11 bases from J, with 15 bases between. CDR3 region: CATGRRQSQHF. The CDR3 region has the DNA TGTGCCACCGGACGAAGACAGTCCCAGCATTTT.

J is TRBJ1-4 and V is TRBV27, with a possible D match to TRBD1 (6 bases). The CDR3 is 12 amino acids. V was trimmed by 6 bases and J by 10 bases, leaving 12 bases between them. The germline V gene has CDR1 MNHEY and CDR2 SMNVEV (reference sequence). Here the CDR3 DNA reads TGTGCCAGCAGGGGGGGGCGCGGAAAACTGTTTTTT. Its protein is CASRGGRGKLFF.

This chain connects TRBV7-9 to TRBJ2-5; a possible D gene is TRBD1 (6 bases). Germline values: CDR1 SEHNR, CDR2 FQNEAQ (reference sequence). The CDR3 contains 13 residues. Trimming removed 5 bases from V and 5 bases from J, with 12 bases in between. CDR3 nucleotides: TGTGCCAGCAGCCGGCTTGGGGGCGAGACCCAGTACTTC. This sequence encodes CASSRLGGETQYF.